These 19 T cell receptor beta chains came from one sample sequenced in a study of technical replicates of blood from several donors. Using immunoSEQ multiplex PCR, the repertoire was profiled, and TCRdb retains in-frame clones only, with some absent. Here the sample spans tens of thousands of clones, roughly 84% being singletons. The source material was PBMCs. The receptor source for this set is a human donor in good health. Some clones in this sample may be carry-over from other donors' samples.

The chain is built from TRBV5-1 and TRBJ2-7; 11 bases fit TRBD1. CDR3 length equals 17 residues. Germline V gives CDR1 SGHRS, CDR2 YFSETQ. J lost 0 bases, V lost 1 base, and 6 bases had no gene match. The CDR3 DNA follows: TGCGCCAGCAGCTTGAGGACAGGGGGCTTGAGCTCCTACGAGCAGTACTTC. It yields the protein CASSLRTGGLSSYEQYF.

V and J are TRBV2 and TRBJ2-5; D is perhaps TRBD2 (6 bases). CDR1 SNHLY and CDR2 FYNNEI come from the germline V gene. CDR3 size: 13 residues. The germline V and J ends were trimmed by 6 bases and 2 bases, with 10 bases remaining between them. Here the CDR3 reads CASSRDLQETQYF. CDR3 bases: TGTGCCAGCAGCCGGGACTTACAAGAGACCCAGTACTTC. The full variable domain, its missing parts supplied by reference TRBV2 and TRBJ2-5, is EPEVTQTPSHQVTQMGQEVILRCVPISNHLYFYWYRQILGQKVEFLVSFYNNEISEKSEIFDDQFSVERPDGSNFTLKIRSTKLEDSAMYFCASSRDLQETQYFGPGTRLLVL.

The chain recombines TRBV29-1 with TRBJ2-1; 11 nucleotides align to TRBD2. Per germline, CDR1 SQVTM and CDR2 ANQGSEA. With V trimmed by 7 bases and J by 4 bases, 6 bases remained unmatched. The CDR3 contains 14 residues. The CDR3 reads CSAIAGGPYNEQFF. As DNA, the CDR3 is TGCAGCGCTATAGCGGGAGGGCCTTACAATGAGCAGTTCTTC.

This sequence joins TRBV7-3 and TRBJ1-2, with 8 bases fitting TRBD1. CDR3 length: 13 amino acids. Looked up from germline, CDR1 is SGHTA and CDR2 is FQGTGA. Trimming cost V 5 bases and J 7 bases; bases outside gene matches: 6. For the CDR3, the DNA is TGTGCCAGCAGCACCGGGACAGGCGTTGGCTACACCTTC. Amino acids: CASSTGTGVGYTF.

V usage is TRBV7-9 and J usage is TRBJ1-4, with 9 bases identical to TRBD1. The CDR3 runs to 15 residues. Unmatched junction bases numbered 9, after V lost 5 bases and J lost 8 bases. CDR1 SEHNR and CDR2 FQNEAQ come from the germline V gene (reference sequence). The CDR3 protein is CASSERQGVVEKLFF. DNA of the CDR3: TGTGCCAGCAGCGAGAGACAGGGGGTGGTAGAAAAACTGTTTTTT.

The chain is built from TRBV5-1 and TRBJ2-7, with D perhaps TRBD1 (5 bases). Between the trimmed V and J ends, which lost 3 bases and 2 bases, there was a span of 9 bases. Looked up from germline, CDR1 is SGHRS and CDR2 is YFSETQ. This CDR3 has 13 residues. The CDR3 loop is CASSSDSTYEQYF. The CDR3 coding sequence is TGCGCCAGCAGCTCCGACAGTACCTACGAGCAGTACTTC.

V usage is TRBV6-5 and J usage is TRBJ1-4; D is possibly TRBD1 (5 bases). V was cut by 6 bases and J by 7 bases, with 15 bases left in between. Germline V gives CDR1 MNHEY, CDR2 SVGAGI. This CDR3 has 14 amino acids. In DNA, the CDR3 is TGTGCCAGCAGCCGTAAGGCCGGGGGTGAAAAACTGTTTTTT. Translated, it gives CASSRKAGGEKLFF.

This clone was found a few times. The chain links TRBV6-5 to TRBJ1-2, with 11 bases aligning to TRBD1. Germline trimming cut 6 bases from V and 1 base from J; bases unmatched to any gene: 4. Germline V gives CDR1 MNHEY, CDR2 SVGAGI. This CDR3 spans 15 amino acids. The CDR3 is CASRLGTGGNYGYTF. The CDR3 bases are TGTGCCAGCAGACTAGGGACAGGGGGTAACTATGGCTACACCTTC.

This clone is a singleton in its sample. CDR3 residues: CSVAGQLQETQYF. As DNA, the CDR3 is TGCAGCGTTGCGGGACAGCTTCAAGAGACCCAGTACTTC. The rearrangement links TRBV29-1 to TRBJ2-5, with 7 bases lining up with TRBD1. CDR3 length: 13 residues. The V gene end was trimmed by 4 bases and the J gene end by 2 bases; junction bases not matched to a gene: 4. Germline CDR1 reads SQVTM; CDR2 reads ANQGSEA.

This chain uses TRBV25-1 with TRBJ2-1; 10 bases fit TRBD2. Unmatched junction bases numbered 8, after V lost 10 bases and J lost 8 bases. This CDR3 is 13 amino acids long. Germline CDR1 MGHDK, CDR2 SYGVNS. The CDR3 coding sequence is TGTGCCACCTCAGCGGGAGGGTGGGATGAGCAGTTCTTC. Encoded protein: CATSAGGWDEQFF.

The chain recombines TRBV29-1 with TRBJ2-1; 7 bases line up with TRBD2. Germline values: CDR1 SQVTM, CDR2 ANQGSEA. This CDR3 region has 14 residues. V lost 6 bases and J lost 7; bases outside the gene matches: 12. The CDR3 sequence: CSVASRGTTNEQFF. CDR3 DNA sequence: TGCAGCGTAGCTTCGCGGGGGACTACAAATGAGCAGTTCTTC.

J is TRBJ2-1 and V is TRBV13, with TRBD2 identical over 8 bases. The CDR3 length is 14 residues. The J segment lost 5 bases and the V segment lost 5 bases, leaving 5 bases of the junction unmatched. Germline V lookup: CDR1 PRHDT, CDR2 FYEKMQ (reference sequence). CDR3 region: CASSPTSGNNEQFF. The CDR3 DNA reads TGTGCCAGCAGCCCAACTAGCGGTAACAATGAGCAGTTCTTC.

The V gene is TRBV9, the J gene TRBJ2-7; a weak D match, TRBD1 (5 bases). From germline, CDR1 is SGDLS and CDR2 YYNGEE. V was clipped by 0 bases and J by 2 bases, with 9 bases between them. This CDR3 has 14 residues. The CDR3: CASSVATGPYEQYF. CDR3 DNA: TGTGCCAGCAGCGTAGCAACAGGACCCTACGAGCAGTACTTC.

The chain employs TRBV5-1 and TRBJ1-1, with D perhaps TRBD1 (6 bases). The CDR3 consists of 16 residues. Trimming cost V 4 bases and J 5 bases, with 21 bases left between them. Germline V gives CDR1 SGHRS, CDR2 YFSETQ. CDR3 loop: CASSSEQGRWLTEAFF. The CDR3 bases are TGCGCCAGCAGCAGCGAACAGGGACGTTGGTTGACTGAAGCTTTCTTT.

The V call is TRBV2, the J call TRBJ1-6; D is uncertain. Trimming pared 7 bases from V and 7 bases from J, leaving 11 bases between. Germline CDR1 reads SNHLY; CDR2 reads FYNNEI. The CDR3 runs 13 residues. As DNA, the CDR3 is TGTGCCAGCACCCTACAAGCGAATTCACCCCTCCACTTT. Amino acid sequence: CASTLQANSPLHF. The full variable domain, its missing parts supplied by reference TRBV2 and TRBJ1-6, is EPEVTQTPSHQVTQMGQEVILRCVPISNHLYFYWYRQILGQKVEFLVSFYNNEISEKSEIFDDQFSVERPDGSNFTLKIRSTKLEDSAMYFCASTLQANSPLHFGNGTRLTVT.

This clone was detected a few times. This chain uses TRBV6-1 with TRBJ2-2, with 9 nucleotides matching TRBD2. From germline, CDR1 is MNHNS and CDR2 SASEGT. The CDR3 covers 18 residues. The ends lost 4 bases at V and 4 bases at J; junction bases unmatched: 13. CDR3 sequence: CASSGTAGPSGTTGELFF. In nucleotides, the CDR3 is TGTGCCAGCAGTGGAACCGCGGGTCCTAGCGGGACCACCGGGGAGCTGTTTTTT.

The chain links TRBV27 to TRBJ1-5; 7 bases align to TRBD1. Unmatched junction bases numbered 2, after V lost 7 bases and J lost 5 bases. Germline V gene sequence: CDR1 MNHEY, CDR2 SMNVEV (reference sequence). This CDR3 is 12 amino acids long. The CDR3 region is CASNTGDQPQHF. The CDR3 DNA is TGTGCCAGCAATACAGGGGATCAGCCCCAGCATTTT.

This clone has a single count. The chain has TRBV7-9 and TRBJ2-1, with 9 bases aligning to TRBD2. V dropped 6 bases and J dropped 9; count of bases not matched to a gene: 3. This CDR3 has 12 residues. Germline loops: CDR1 SEHNR, CDR2 FQNEAQ (reference sequence). CDR3 DNA sequence: TGTGCCAGCAGATTTAGCGGGGGTGAGCAGTTCTTC. It specifies CASRFSGGEQFF. Using reference TRBV7-9 and TRBJ2-1 for the parts outside the CDR3, the full variable domain is DTGVSQNPRHKITKRGQNVTFRCDPISEHNRLYWYRQTLGQGPEFLTYFQNEAQLEKSRLLSDRFSAERPKGSFSTLEIQRTEQGDSAMYLCASRFSGGEQFFGPGTRLTVL.

The CDR3 bases are TGTGCCAGCAGCCCCAACAGGGTAAGTCGTATCAATGAGCAGTTCTTC. Translating gives CASSPNRVSRINEQFF. The J gene is TRBJ2-1, the V gene TRBV9, with a possible D match to TRBD1 (6 bases). Germline CDR1 is SGDLS and CDR2 is YYNGEE. The V gene lost 4 bases and the J gene lost 6 bases, with 20 bases spanning the gap. The CDR3 has 16 amino acids.